This passage covers 29 T cell receptor beta chains from one sample sequenced in a study of blood T cell repertoires in COVID-19. Method: immunoSEQ multiplex PCR; TCRdb's copy keeps in-frame clones and lacks some. The repertoire holds about 200,000 clones, roughly 84% seen once, with 15% to 20% in the top ten. Sequenced: peripheral blood. The receptors shown here come from a man aged 50 to 60 with COVID-19, enrolled during active disease.

This chain uses TRBV12-3 or TRBV12-4 with TRBJ2-7; D call uncertain. The CDR3 has 12 amino acids. The V end lost 3 bases, the J end lost 0 bases, and 3 bases lay between the germline ends. CDR3 in DNA: TGTGCCAGCAGTTTCTACTCCTACGAGCAGTACTTC. It translates to CASSFYSYEQYF.

V and J are TRBV5-1 and TRBJ1-6; 8 bases match TRBD1. V lost 1 base to trimming and J lost 7 bases; unmatched junction nucleotides: 7. CDR3 length equals 16 residues. Germline CDR1 and CDR2: SGHRS and YFSETQ. The CDR3 reads CASSLLSGGQNSPLHF. The CDR3 coding sequence is TGCGCCAGCAGCTTGTTATCAGGGGGCCAGAATTCACCCCTCCACTTT.

As for this clone: Within the sample, other DNA sequences also encode this same CDR3. V and J are TRBV6-1 and TRBJ1-2; D remains ambiguous. This CDR3 comprises 11 residues. CDR1 is MNHNS, CDR2 SASEGT, per germline. Trimming left V 2 bases short and J 7 bases short, with 5 bases between. The CDR3: CASSESLGYTF. CDR3 nucleotides: TGTGCCAGCAGTGAATCCCTTGGCTACACCTTC.

The chain recombines TRBV5-6 with TRBJ2-2, with D possibly matching TRBD2 (5 bases). The CDR3 is 14 amino acids. The germline CDR1 and CDR2 sequences are SGHDT and YYEEEE. Deletions cut 0 bases from V and 4 bases from J, with 7 bases between. The CDR3 here is CASSLGAGTGELFF. DNA of the CDR3: TGTGCCAGCAGCTTGGGGGCGGGCACCGGGGAGCTGTTTTTT.

The J gene is TRBJ2-1, the V gene TRBV28; TRBD1 matches at 7 bases. Germline V lookup: CDR1 MDHEN, CDR2 SYDVKM. CDR3 length: 16 residues. V shed 3 bases, J shed 2 bases, and the junction held 7 bases outside the gene matches. Written as DNA, the CDR3 is TGTGCCAGCAGTTTGGGATGGCAGGGGGCCTACAATGAGCAGTTCTTC. The encoded protein is CASSLGWQGAYNEQFF.

The chain combines TRBV28 with TRBJ2-2; tentative D call: TRBD1 (7 bases). CDR3 length: 16 residues. Germline V gene data show CDR1 as MDHEN and CDR2 as SYDVKM. V lost 5 bases to trimming and J lost 1 base, with 14 bases between them. The chain's CDR3 is CASSPSQGGNTGELFF. DNA for the CDR3: TGTGCCAGCAGTCCGTCCCAGGGGGGGAACACCGGGGAGCTGTTTTTT.

The chain employs TRBV28 and TRBJ1-2; D remains unclear. The CDR3 sequence is 15 residues long. The V gene lost 0 bases and the J gene lost 7 bases, with 15 bases spanning the gap. From germline, CDR1 is MDHEN and CDR2 SYDVKM. This CDR3 is CASSLWAQLRGGYTF. The CDR3 DNA reads TGTGCCAGCAGTTTATGGGCTCAGCTCCGGGGTGGCTACACCTTC.

The chain is built from TRBV27 and TRBJ2-1, with TRBD2 identical over 11 bases. J gave up 8 bases and V 3 bases, and 15 bases lay outside the gene matches. The CDR3 covers 18 residues. The V gene's germline CDR1 is MNHEY and CDR2 SMNVEV (reference sequence). In DNA, the CDR3 is TGTGCCAGCAGTTTGGACCAGAAAGCTAGCGGGAGGCGTCATGAGCAGTTCTTC. Protein product: CASSLDQKASGRRHEQFF.

The genes are TRBV7-6 and TRBJ2-2; D not certain. This CDR3 is built from 13 residues. Per the germline V gene, CDR1 is SGHVS and CDR2 is FNYEAQ. V lost 6 bases, J lost 4 bases, and 9 bases lay in between. The CDR3 bases are TGTGCCAGCAGTCTTAAGCGCACCGGGGAGCTGTTTTTT. Amino acid sequence: CASSLKRTGELFF.

V is TRBV29-1 and J is TRBJ1-1, with 9 bases that match TRBD1. The J segment lost 2 bases and the V segment lost 5 bases, leaving 3 bases of the junction unmatched. The CDR3 totals 13 residues. The germline CDR1 and CDR2 sequences are SQVTM and ANQGSEA. The DNA of the CDR3 is TGCAGCGTTAGGACAGGGGCCAACACTGAAGCTTTCTTT. Translation gives CSVRTGANTEAFF. The variable domain in full, completed from reference TRBV29-1 and TRBJ1-1, reads SAVISQKPSRDICQRGTSLTIQCQVDSQVTMMFWYRQQPGQSLTLIATANQGSEATYESGFVIDKFPISRPNLTFSTLTVSNMSPEDSSIYLCSVRTGANTEAFFGQGTRLTVV.

This chain connects TRBV19 to TRBJ2-7; possibly TRBD1 for D (6 bases). V was pared by 4 bases and J by 5 bases, with 9 bases between. Germline CDR1 is LNHDA and CDR2 is SQIVND (reference sequence). This CDR3 comprises 12 residues. The CDR3 protein is CASSTYRDEQYF. In nucleotides, the CDR3 is TGTGCCAGTAGTACATACAGGGACGAGCAGTACTTC.

The V gene is TRBV7-9, the J gene TRBJ2-3, with TRBD1 identical over 11 bases. Germline CDR1 SEHNR, CDR2 FQNEAQ (reference sequence). V trimming: 4 bases; J trimming: 4 bases; junction bases outside the gene matches: 7. The CDR3 is made up of 16 amino acids. CDR3 bases: TGTGCCAGCAGCTACCGGACAGGGGGCAACCCAGATACGCAGTATTTT. It codes for CASSYRTGGNPDTQYF.

This rearrangement joins TRBV19 to TRBJ1-6, with 10 positions matching TRBD1. V was clipped by 6 bases and J by 7 bases; unmatched bases: 6. This CDR3 has 15 amino acids. The germline V gene encodes CDR1 LNHDA and CDR2 SQIVND (reference sequence). CDR3 in DNA: TGTGCCAGTAGGACTCCGGGACAGGGGAATTCACCCCTCCACTTT. It encodes CASRTPGQGNSPLHF. Using reference TRBV19 and TRBJ1-6 for the parts outside the CDR3, the full variable domain is DGGITQSPKYLFRKEGQNVTLSCEQNLNHDAMYWYRQDPGQGLRLIYYSQIVNDFQKGDIAEGYSVSREKKESFPLTVTSAQKNPTAFYLCASRTPGQGNSPLHFGNGTRLTVT.

This sequence joins TRBV7-3 and TRBJ2-1; 8 positions match TRBD2. V was pared by 1 base and J by 9 bases, with 2 bases of the junction left unmatched. This CDR3 region has 13 residues. The germline gives CDR1 SGHTA, CDR2 FQGTGA. CDR3 DNA: TGTGCCAGCAGCTTAATCGCGGGAGGTGAGCAGTTCTTC. Its translation is CASSLIAGGEQFF.

The table lists this clone with a few counts. Its ends do not fully match the called genes, so a read error is possible. The rearrangement links TRBV12-3 or TRBV12-4 to TRBJ1-4; perhaps TRBD1 as D (5 bases). The CDR3 length is 12 residues. CDR3 sequence (DNA): TGTGCCAGCAGTTTAGCTCTCGACAGATTCGCTTTT. Its protein is CASSLALDRFAF.

This clone was seen more than once but under ten times. V and J are TRBV6-4 and TRBJ1-1; no reliable D call. This CDR3 contains 13 residues. Trimming removed 4 bases at V and 1 base at J, with 7 bases between. CDR1 and CDR2 (germline): MRHNA, SNTAGT. Here the CDR3 DNA reads TGTGCCAGCAGTGCTGGCAGGAACACTGAAGCTTTCTTT. Its translation is CASSAGRNTEAFF.

V usage is TRBV19 and J usage is TRBJ2-1; D gene uncertain. The CDR3 extends over 16 amino acids. Trimming stripped 7 bases from V and 2 bases from J, with 18 bases between. CDR1 is LNHDA, CDR2 SQIVND, per germline (reference sequence). The DNA for the CDR3 is TGTGCCAGTACCCATGGGCCCGGCAGGACCTACAATGAGCAGTTCTTC. Its protein product is CASTHGPGRTYNEQFF.

This clone appeared a single time. The chain carries TRBV6-1 and TRBJ1-1; TRBD1 might be the D (6 bases). V gave up 3 bases and J gave up 1 base, with 15 bases separating them. The germline V gene encodes CDR1 MNHNS and CDR2 SASEGT. The CDR3 totals 16 residues. CDR3 coding DNA: TGTGCCAGCAGTGACCCCTCCCCACAGGGGAACACTGAAGCTTTCTTT. Its protein is CASSDPSPQGNTEAFF.

This clone showed up just once. The chain combines TRBV7-3 with TRBJ2-2; tentatively, D is TRBD2 (7 bases). V dropped 5 bases and J dropped 1 base, with 20 bases sitting between them. Germline V gives CDR1 SGHTA, CDR2 FQGTGA. This CDR3 region has 18 residues. The CDR3 loop reads CASSPGGVGLLNTGELFF. CDR3 sequence (DNA): TGTGCCAGCAGCCCGGGGGGCGTGGGACTCCTGAACACCGGGGAGCTGTTTTTT.

This chain joins TRBV27 and TRBJ1-6; 7 nucleotides line up with TRBD1. This CDR3 has 15 residues. CDR1 is MNHEY, CDR2 SMNVEV, per germline (reference sequence). J lost 5 bases, V lost 1 base, and 2 bases had no gene match. The CDR3 region is CASSLFGQDNSPLHF. The CDR3 DNA follows: TGTGCCAGCAGTTTATTTGGACAGGATAATTCACCCCTCCACTTT.

The chain links TRBV2 to TRBJ2-1; TRBD1 might be the D (7 bases). This CDR3 has 12 amino acids. Germline-derived CDR1 and CDR2 are SNHLY and FYNNEI. Trimming cost V 3 bases and J 14 bases, with 14 bases left between them. CDR3 loop: CASSDVGRGEFF. The CDR3 region has the DNA TGTGCCAGCAGTGATGTGGGCAGGGGGGAGTTCTTC.

The chain has TRBV19 and TRBJ1-5; D uncertain. Germline V gives CDR1 LNHDA, CDR2 SQIVND (reference sequence). The ends were cut back, 6 bases at V and 2 bases at J, with 11 bases in the middle. There are 14 residues in the CDR3. CDR3 amino acids: CASSAGSGNQPQHF. CDR3 DNA sequence: TGTGCCAGTAGCGCGGGGTCTGGCAATCAGCCCCAGCATTTT.

The chain couples TRBV5-1 to TRBJ2-7; 8 nucleotides match TRBD1. CDR1 is SGHRS, CDR2 YFSETQ, per germline. This CDR3 comprises 16 residues. V gave up 4 bases and J gave up 3 bases; unmatched junction bases: 12. The DNA of the CDR3 is TGCGCCAGCAGCCCGGACGGACAGGGTGACTACTACGAGCAGTACTTC. Amino acid sequence: CASSPDGQGDYYEQYF.

This rearrangement joins TRBV3-1 (or the pseudogene TRBV3-2) to TRBJ2-1; D may be TRBD1 (6 bases). V lost 0 bases, J lost 1 base, and 7 bases lay in between. The CDR3 is 15 amino acids. Per germline, CDR1 LGHDT and CDR2 YNNKEL (reference sequence). The chain's CDR3 is CASSQDRGSYNEQFF. The CDR3 region has the DNA TGTGCCAGCAGCCAAGACAGGGGATCCTACAATGAGCAGTTCTTC.

The CDR3 nucleotides read TGTGCCAGCAGCCGCGGGACAGGGCTTACCTACGAGCAGTACTTC. It translates to CASSRGTGLTYEQYF. The chain carries TRBV11-2 and TRBJ2-7, with 9 positions matching TRBD1. The CDR3 runs to 15 residues. From germline, CDR1 is SGHAT and CDR2 FQNNGV. J gave up 2 bases and V 5 bases, and 7 bases lay outside the gene matches.

The rearrangement links TRBV27 to TRBJ1-1; D might be TRBD1 (5 bases). The V gene's germline CDR1 is MNHEY and CDR2 SMNVEV (reference sequence). This CDR3 contains 14 residues. V was clipped by 2 bases and J by 5 bases, with 12 bases between them. The CDR3 here is CASSLLGGVTEAFF. Written as DNA, the CDR3 is TGTGCCAGCAGTTTACTCGGGGGAGTGACTGAAGCTTTCTTT.

The chain carries TRBV6-2 or TRBV6-3 and TRBJ1-4; 7 bases line up with TRBD1. Germline V gene lookup returns CDR1 MNHEY and CDR2 SVGEGT. V was clipped by 5 bases and J by 2 bases; unmatched bases: 5. The CDR3 contains 15 residues. The CDR3 protein is CASSRTGVTNEKLFF. The CDR3 DNA is TGTGCCAGCAGTCGAACAGGGGTGACTAATGAAAAACTGTTTTTT.

The chain is built from TRBV6-2 or TRBV6-3 and TRBJ1-5; the match to TRBD1 covers 8 bases. V dropped 2 bases and J dropped 4; count of bases not matched to a gene: 19. The germline CDR1 and CDR2 sequences are MNHEY and SVGEGT. CDR3 length: 20 amino acids. This chain's CDR3 is CASSYRTDRDATRANQPQHF. The CDR3 nucleotides read TGTGCCAGCAGTTACCGCACGGACAGGGACGCGACGAGGGCAAATCAGCCCCAGCATTTT.

This chain uses TRBV19 with TRBJ2-2, with D possibly matching TRBD1 (6 bases). The V end was cut by 7 bases, the J end by 1 base, with 16 bases between. The CDR3 extends over 16 amino acids. The germline CDR1 and CDR2 sequences are LNHDA and SQIVND (reference sequence). CDR3 nucleotides: TGTGCCAGTAACACCGACAGGTGGGGGAACACCGGGGAGCTGTTTTTT. Translated: CASNTDRWGNTGELFF.